This T cell receptor (beta chain) is drawn from a study of graft-versus-host responses after intestinal transplantation. Study overall: The study gave all recipients anti-thymocyte globulin induction, then tacrolimus and steroids for about 3 years.

Using immunoSEQ multiplex PCR, the repertoire was profiled, and TCRdb retains in-frame clones only, with some absent. The table lists about 39,000 clones, approximately 93% of them singletons, with less than 25% in the top ten. In the case of this clone: What it recognizes is unknown.

The specimen comprised unstimulated CD8+ T cells sorted from spleen or lymph node cells, sampled before transplant. This TCR was sampled from a human donor who was the organ donor for an intestinal transplant.

This CDR3 reads CASSHTDSGDYEQYF. CDR3 bases: TGCGCCAGCAGCCATACCGACTCGGGGGACTACGAGCAGTACTTC. The rearrangement joins TRBV4-1 to TRBJ2-7; perhaps TRBD2 as D (6 bases). Germline lookup yields CDR1 MGHRA and CDR2 YSYEKL. Trimming cost V 3 bases and J 3 bases, with 15 bases left between them. This CDR3 comprises 15 residues.